This TCR beta chain is from a study of blood T cell repertoires in COVID-19. Study-level information: Collection of acute and convalescent COVID-19 samples took place in the United States, Italy and Spain. T cells, B-cell-depleted T cells, or PBMCs provided the cDNA or gDNA that served as material.

Authors' processing steps: Quantification of nucleated cells was approximated via reference gene primer amplification. TCRdb's table, derived via immunoSEQ multiplex PCR, lists solely in-frame clones and lacks some. V and J calls and clone size are copied from that table; D and trimming were computed from the DNA. The sample has around 200,000 clones; approximately 90% are singletons. CDR3 length: 14 residues. Germline V gives CDR1 MNHEY, CDR2 SVGAGI. The junction had 7 bases not matched to a gene; V was cut back by 8 bases and J by 3 bases. Sequencing was performed on peripheral blood. V usage is TRBV6-5 and J usage is TRBJ1-2; 9 bases line up with TRBD1. The sequence derives from a man in his 60s who had recovered from COVID-19. CDR3 coding DNA: TGTGCCAGCTCGCAGGGACAGGGACACTATGGCTACACCTTC. Translating gives CASSQGQGHYGYTF.